The sequence of this T cell receptor (beta chain) was determined in a study of blood T cell repertoires in COVID-19. Background on the study: Sources were T cells, B-cell-depleted T cells, or PBMCs; the material itself was cDNA or gDNA.

Here immunoSEQ multiplex PCR was the method, and the copy in TCRdb shows in-frame clones only, minus some. The sample records 650,000 to 800,000 clones, 85% to 90% being singletons. The material sequenced was peripheral blood. This clonotype was obtained from a woman aged 18 to 35 with acute or convalescent COVID-19.

For the CDR3, the DNA is TGTGCCAGCAGTGAAGCAGCTACCCTGAGCACTGAAGCTTTCTTT. It is translated as CASSEAATLSTEAFF. The gene calls are TRBV2 and TRBJ1-1; no clear D. The CDR3 is made up of 15 amino acids. The V end was cut by 0 bases, the J end by 4 bases, with 12 bases between. Per germline, CDR1 SNHLY and CDR2 FYNNEI.